Listed here are 22 T cell receptor beta chains from one sample, sequenced in a study of T cells in Graves' hyperthyroidism and ophthalmopathy. From RNA transcripts, TCR beta CDR3 regions were amplified. The HTBI primer set was used in a first-round RT-PCR of the TCR CDR3. From the multiplex PCR reads, TCRdb called clonotypes with MiXCR, one entry per CDR3 protein. The repertoire holds around 350,000 distinct CDR3 sequences, with roughly 15% as singletons. Sequencing used blood. The receptors shown here come from an older woman with Graves' ophthalmopathy.

This clonotype showed up many times. CDR3 sequence reads: CASSGTGLSYEQYF. The CDR3 bases are TGTGCCAGCAGTGGTACAGGGCTTTCCTACGAGCAGTACTTC. The genes are TRBV2 and TRBJ2-7; weak D call: TRBD1 (6 bases). Germline CDR1 SNHLY, CDR2 FYNNEI. The length of the CDR3 is 14 residues. V lost 4 bases, J lost 1 base, and 11 bases lay in between.

In this sample, this clonotype turned up many times. V and J are TRBV6-1 and TRBJ2-3; 9 bases align to TRBD1. The CDR3 covers 13 residues. The V and J ends lost 4 bases and 5 bases, in that order; junction bases with no gene match: 1. CDR1 and CDR2 from the germline V gene are MNHNS and SASEGT. The DNA of the CDR3 is TGTGCCAGCAGTGGACAGGGGGGAGATACGCAGTATTTT. Translated: CASSGQGGDTQYF.

This clonotype was counted only a few times. The chain uses TRBV20-1 and TRBJ2-7; D call uncertain. The germline V gene has CDR1 DFQATT and CDR2 SNEGSKA (reference sequence). Trimming took 5 bases from V and 5 from J, leaving 19 bases between them. CDR3 length: 14 residues. The chain's CDR3 is CSAPAGPLRDEQYF. DNA of the CDR3: TGCAGTGCTCCGGCCGGGCCCCTACGGGACGAGCAGTACTTC.

This clonotype has ten or more counts. The chain joins TRBV11-2 to TRBJ1-2; D not certain. Germline V gives CDR1 SGHAT, CDR2 FQNNGV. Trimming pared 3 bases from V and 6 bases from J, leaving 2 bases between. The CDR3 loop spans 10 amino acids. The CDR3 loop reads CASSFNGYTF. The CDR3 DNA follows: TGTGCCAGCAGCTTTAATGGCTACACCTTC.

This clonotype was observed at least ten times. The genes are TRBV29-1 and TRBJ1-5, with TRBD1 matching 7 bases. The trim removed 1 base at V and 5 bases at J, leaving 8 bases unmatched. Germline-derived CDR1 and CDR2 are SQVTM and ANQGSEA. The CDR3 has 15 amino acids. In nucleotides, the CDR3 is TGCAGCGTTGAAGTCCCACAGGGGTCTGATCAGCCCCAGCATTTT. Its protein is CSVEVPQGSDQPQHF.

The chain couples TRBV27 to TRBJ1-5; TRBD1 agrees at 7 bases. Germline V CDR1 and CDR2: MNHEY, SMNVEV (reference sequence). Unmatched junction bases numbered 5, after V lost 6 bases and J lost 0 bases. The CDR3 sequence is 15 residues long. CDR3 loop: CASRNRGYSNQPQHF. The CDR3 bases are TGTGCCAGCAGAAACAGGGGTTATAGCAATCAGCCCCAGCATTTT.

This clonotype was seen many times. The rearrangement links TRBV3-1 to TRBJ2-5; D ambiguous. In germline, CDR1 is LGHDT, CDR2 YNNKEL (reference sequence). Trimming cost V 6 bases and J 10 bases, with 21 bases left between them. This CDR3 region has 14 residues. The DNA of the CDR3 is TGTGCCAGCAGACGTCCCGGGTTCCCTGCCTACCAGTACTTC. Protein: CASRRPGFPAYQYF.

This clonotype appeared many times. CDR3 DNA: TGCGCCAGCAGCTTGGAGCGCGGCTCGAACACTGAAGCTTTCTTT. It specifies CASSLERGSNTEAFF. V is TRBV5-1 and J is TRBJ1-1; D not resolved. Trimming took 0 bases from V and 1 from J, leaving 10 bases between them. Germline V gives CDR1 SGHRS, CDR2 YFSETQ. This CDR3 has 15 residues. The whole variable domain, remainder taken from reference TRBV5-1 and TRBJ1-1, is KAGVTQTPRYLIKTRGQQVTLSCSPISGHRSVSWYQQTPGQGLQFLFEYFSETQRNKGNFPGRFSGRQFSNSRSEMNVSTLELGDSALYLCASSLERGSNTEAFFGQGTRLTVV.

This clonotype appeared many times. The chain combines TRBV20-1 with TRBJ2-7, with 11 bases that match TRBD1. The junction had 6 bases not matched to a gene; V was cut back by 5 bases and J by 0 bases. Germline V gene lookup returns CDR1 DFQATT and CDR2 SNEGSKA (reference sequence). The CDR3 is 15 residues long. The CDR3 DNA reads as TGCAGTGCTCCAGGGACAGGGGGAGGCTCCTACGAGCAGTACTTC. Amino acids: CSAPGTGGGSYEQYF.

This clonotype turned up a few times. V usage is TRBV7-9 and J usage is TRBJ2-1; either TRBD1 or TRBD2 may fit D (6 bases each). V was shortened by 2 bases and J by 2 bases, with 19 bases between the two germline ends. The CDR3 contains 18 residues. In germline, CDR1 is SEHNR, CDR2 FQNEAQ (reference sequence). The CDR3 loop is CASSLRGIEGGTYNEQFF. In nucleotides, the CDR3 is TGTGCCAGCAGCTTAAGGGGCATCGAGGGGGGTACCTACAATGAGCAGTTCTTC. The full variable domain, completed using reference TRBV7-9 and TRBJ2-1, is DTGVSQNPRHKITKRGQNVTFRCDPISEHNRLYWYRQTLGQGPEFLTYFQNEAQLEKSRLLSDRFSAERPKGSFSTLEIQRTEQGDSAMYLCASSLRGIEGGTYNEQFFGPGTRLTVL.

The genes are TRBV5-1 and TRBJ2-2; D may correspond to TRBD1 or TRBD2 (5 bases each). The germline V gene encodes CDR1 SGHRS and CDR2 YFSETQ. The V gene lost 4 bases and the J gene lost 5 bases, with 24 bases spanning the gap. This CDR3 spans 18 amino acids. The CDR3 protein is CASSLRSRAAPGTGELFF. The CDR3 DNA sequence: TGCGCCAGCAGCCTCCGGTCCAGGGCAGCCCCGGGGACCGGGGAGCTGTTTTTT.

J is TRBJ2-2 and V is TRBV25-1, with unresolved D. The germline CDR1 and CDR2 sequences are MGHDK and SYGVNS. The CDR3 runs to 17 residues. The germline V and J ends were trimmed by 3 bases and 1 base, with 15 bases remaining between them. The CDR3 reads CASSDPRAAGNTGELFF. The CDR3 DNA follows: TGTGCCAGCAGTGACCCCCGGGCAGCCGGGAACACCGGGGAGCTGTTTTTT.

This clonotype has just a few counts. This chain links TRBV6-1 with TRBJ2-3, with 8 bases fitting TRBD1. The V segment lost 6 bases and the J segment 3 bases; nucleotides outside the gene matches: 2. Per germline, CDR1 MNHNS and CDR2 SASEGT. The CDR3 spans 13 residues. DNA of the CDR3: TGTGCCAGCAGGCGACAGGGGACAGATACGCAGTATTTT. Translated, it gives CASRRQGTDTQYF.

The CDR3 coding sequence is TGTGCCAGCTCACCAGACAGCGCTCACACTGAAGCTTTCTTT. Translation: CASSPDSAHTEAFF. The V gene is TRBV18, the J gene TRBJ1-1, with D possibly TRBD1 on 5 matching bases. The CDR3 totals 14 residues. In germline, CDR1 is KGHSH, CDR2 LQKENI. Trimming took off 2 bases at V and 3 bases at J, with 10 bases between the two ends.

This clonotype was counted at least ten times. This chain connects TRBV24-1 to TRBJ2-1; TRBD1 matches at 9 bases. Trimming removed 10 bases from V and 5 bases from J; junction bases left unmatched: 14. The CDR3 runs to 16 residues. Germline V gene data show CDR1 as KGHDR and CDR2 as SFDVKD. CDR3 amino acids: CATSLTGQGRNNEQFF. In nucleotides, the CDR3 is TGTGCCACTTCGTTAACCGGACAGGGGAGAAACAATGAGCAGTTCTTC.

This clonotype was recorded at least ten times. V is TRBV18 and J is TRBJ2-3; D is unclear. CDR3 size: 13 residues. Germline V gene data show CDR1 as KGHSH and CDR2 as LQKENI. Deletions cut 4 bases from V and 2 bases from J, with 7 bases between. The CDR3 DNA is TGTGCCAGCTCACAATTGCTCACAGATACGCAGTATTTT. It codes for CASSQLLTDTQYF.

The sample holds many counts of this clonotype. Written as DNA, the CDR3 is TGCAGTGCTAGTGGCTGGTTGCGGGGGAGCACAGATACGCAGTATTTT. It yields the protein CSASGWLRGSTDTQYF. V and J are TRBV20-1 and TRBJ2-3; 7 positions agree with TRBD2. With V trimmed by 3 bases and J by 0 bases, 9 bases remained unmatched. In germline, CDR1 is DFQATT, CDR2 SNEGSKA (reference sequence). The CDR3 contains 16 residues.

This clonotype came up many times. This chain joins TRBV6-1 and TRBJ1-5; no firm D call. Trimming pared 0 bases from V and 3 bases from J, leaving 12 bases between. The CDR3 has 16 amino acids. From germline, CDR1 is MNHNS and CDR2 SASEGT. CDR3 nucleotide sequence: TGTGCCAGCAGTGAAGCGGTAGGGAGGTCCAATCAGCCCCAGCATTTT. It translates to CASSEAVGRSNQPQHF.

This clonotype was recorded many times. The CDR3: CAWSVKTNYQPQHF. CDR3 nucleotide sequence: TGTGCCTGGAGTGTCAAGACAAACTATCAGCCCCAGCATTTT. V usage is TRBV30 and J usage is TRBJ1-5; D unresolved. Trimming removed 0 bases from V and 5 bases from J, with 11 bases in between. This CDR3 has 14 amino acids. Germline CDR1 GTSNPN, CDR2 SVGIG (reference sequence).

This clonotype was counted ten times or more. V is TRBV28 and J is TRBJ2-5; tentative D call: TRBD2 (5 bases). CDR3 length: 15 amino acids. V was trimmed by 4 bases and J by 4 bases, leaving 16 bases between them. Germline CDR1 reads MDHEN; CDR2 reads SYDVKM. The CDR3 protein is CASSSPGELGETQYF. The CDR3 coding sequence is TGTGCCAGCAGTTCCCCCGGGGAGTTAGGAGAGACCCAGTACTTC.

The rearrangement joins TRBV7-2 to TRBJ1-5, with TRBD1 matching over 7 bases. J gave up 7 bases and V 5 bases, and 5 bases lay outside the gene matches. This CDR3 is 13 amino acids long. Germline assignment: CDR1 SGHTA and CDR2 FQGNSA. CDR3 bases: TGTGCCAGCAGCATGACAGGGATGCAGCCCCAGCATTTT. The encoded protein is CASSMTGMQPQHF.

This clonotype occurred a few times. A much bigger clone sits one base away, suggesting this may be a read error. The chain has TRBV6-1 and TRBJ1-2; TRBD1 is a possible D gene (5 bases). CDR3 length: 11 residues. CDR1 and CDR2 (germline): MNHNS, SASEGT. V lost 8 bases and J 7 bases, leaving 11 bases between the germline ends. DNA of the CDR3: TGTGCCAGCGGCCGGGGGGTTGGCTACACCTTC. It specifies CASGRGVGYTF.